This note documents a single T cell receptor beta chain sequence. These data are taken from a study of blood T cell repertoires in COVID-19. Germline V gene lookup returns CDR1 LNHDA and CDR2 SQIVND (reference sequence). Losses at the gene ends were 0 bases for V and 4 bases for J; bases not matched to a gene: 7. CDR3 size: 17 residues. Here immunoSEQ multiplex PCR was the method, and the copy in TCRdb shows in-frame clones only, minus some. The sample comprises some 58,000 clones, about nine tenths of which are singletons, and 5.5% to 8% rests with the top ten. The sequenced sample was peripheral blood. The V gene is TRBV19, the J gene TRBJ2-2; 8 positions agree with TRBD2. The receptor's source is a man aged 35 to 55 with acute or convalescent COVID-19. The CDR3 DNA reads as TGTGCCAGTAGTATAGATGTGGCGGGAGGAAGCACCGGGGAGCTGTTTTTT. Translation: CASSIDVAGGSTGELFF.